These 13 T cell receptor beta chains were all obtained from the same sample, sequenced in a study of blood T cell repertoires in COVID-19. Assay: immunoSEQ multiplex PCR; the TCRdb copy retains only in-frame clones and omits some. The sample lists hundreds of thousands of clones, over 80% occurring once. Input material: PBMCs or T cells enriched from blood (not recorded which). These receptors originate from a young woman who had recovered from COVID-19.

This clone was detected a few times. The CDR3: CASSQLTGAVTEAFF. In DNA, the CDR3 is TGCGCCAGCAGCCAACTGACAGGGGCTGTCACTGAAGCTTTCTTT. The chain is built from TRBV4-1 and TRBJ1-1; 8 bases align to TRBD1. Germline values: CDR1 MGHRA, CDR2 YSYEKL. The V gene end was trimmed by 2 bases and the J gene end by 4 bases; junction bases not matched to a gene: 6. This CDR3 is built from 15 residues.

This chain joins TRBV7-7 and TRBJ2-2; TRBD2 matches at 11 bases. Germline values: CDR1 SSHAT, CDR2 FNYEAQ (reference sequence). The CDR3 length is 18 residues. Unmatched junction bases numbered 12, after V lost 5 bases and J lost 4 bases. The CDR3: CASSRVAGGPSATGELFF. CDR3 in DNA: TGTGCCAGCAGCCGCGTAGCGGGAGGGCCCTCGGCCACCGGGGAGCTGTTTTTT.

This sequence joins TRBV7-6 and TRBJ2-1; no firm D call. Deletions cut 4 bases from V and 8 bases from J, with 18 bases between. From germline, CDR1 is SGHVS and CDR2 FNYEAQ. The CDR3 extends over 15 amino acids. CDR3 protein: CASSSMAAVDDEQFF. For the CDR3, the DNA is TGTGCCAGCAGCTCCATGGCGGCGGTTGACGATGAGCAGTTCTTC. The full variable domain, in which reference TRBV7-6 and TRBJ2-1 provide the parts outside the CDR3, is GAGVSQSPRYKVTKRGQDVALRCDPISGHVSLYWYRQALGQGPEFLTYFNYEAQQDKSGLPNDRFSAERPEGSISTLTIQRTEQRDSAMYRCASSSMAAVDDEQFFGPGTRLTVL.

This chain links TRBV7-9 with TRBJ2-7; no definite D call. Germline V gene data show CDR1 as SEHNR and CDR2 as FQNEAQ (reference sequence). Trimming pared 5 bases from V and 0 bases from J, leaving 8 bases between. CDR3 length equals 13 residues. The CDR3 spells CASSRGSSYEQYF. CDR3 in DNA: TGTGCCAGCAGCCGTGGCAGCTCCTACGAGCAGTACTTC.

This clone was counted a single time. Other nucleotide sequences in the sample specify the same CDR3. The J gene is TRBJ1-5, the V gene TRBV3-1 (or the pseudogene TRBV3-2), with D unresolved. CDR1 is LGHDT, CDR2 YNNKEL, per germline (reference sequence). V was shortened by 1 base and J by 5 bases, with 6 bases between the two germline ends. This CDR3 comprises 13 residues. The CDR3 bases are TGTGCCAGCAGCCAAGGTCGCGATCAGCCCCAGCATTTT. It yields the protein CASSQGRDQPQHF.

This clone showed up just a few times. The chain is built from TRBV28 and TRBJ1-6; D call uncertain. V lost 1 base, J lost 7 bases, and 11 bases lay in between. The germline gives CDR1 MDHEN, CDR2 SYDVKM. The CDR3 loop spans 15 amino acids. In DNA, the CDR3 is TGTGCCAGCAGTTTATCGCTGGGAGGGAATTCACCCCTCCACTTT. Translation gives CASSLSLGGNSPLHF.

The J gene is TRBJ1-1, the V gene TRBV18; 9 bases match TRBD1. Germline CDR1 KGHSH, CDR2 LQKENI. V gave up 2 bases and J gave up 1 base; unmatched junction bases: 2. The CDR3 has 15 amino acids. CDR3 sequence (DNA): TGTGCCAGCTCACCAATGACAGGGGGGAACACTGAAGCTTTCTTT. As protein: CASSPMTGGNTEAFF.

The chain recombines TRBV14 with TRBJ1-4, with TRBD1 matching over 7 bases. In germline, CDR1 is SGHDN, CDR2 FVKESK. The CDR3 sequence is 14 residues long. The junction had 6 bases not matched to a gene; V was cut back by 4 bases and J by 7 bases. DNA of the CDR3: TGTGCCAGCAGCCCACAGGGGATTTTTGAAAAACTGTTTTTT. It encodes CASSPQGIFEKLFF.

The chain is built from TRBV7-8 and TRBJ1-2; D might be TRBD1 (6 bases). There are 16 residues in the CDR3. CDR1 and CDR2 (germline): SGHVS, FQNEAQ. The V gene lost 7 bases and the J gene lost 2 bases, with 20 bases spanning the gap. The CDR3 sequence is CASTTSGTGSNYGYTF. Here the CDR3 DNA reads TGTGCCAGCACCACCTCCGGAACAGGGTCAAACTATGGCTACACCTTC.

CDR3 bases: TGTGCCAGCAGTTACACGACTAGCGGGGAGGGCTACAATGAGCAGTTCTTC. It translates to CASSYTTSGEGYNEQFF. The chain joins TRBV6-2 or TRBV6-3 to TRBJ2-1, with TRBD2 matching over 11 bases. This CDR3 comprises 17 residues. With V trimmed by 2 bases and J by 3 bases, 6 bases remained unmatched. Germline assignment: CDR1 MNHEY and CDR2 SVGEGT.

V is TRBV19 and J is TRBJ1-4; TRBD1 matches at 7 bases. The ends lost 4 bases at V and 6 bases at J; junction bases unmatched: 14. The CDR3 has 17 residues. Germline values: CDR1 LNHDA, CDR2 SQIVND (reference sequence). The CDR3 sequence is CASSTTGLPTGDEKLFF. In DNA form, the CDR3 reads TGTGCCAGTAGTACGACAGGGCTCCCAACTGGCGATGAAAAACTGTTTTTT.

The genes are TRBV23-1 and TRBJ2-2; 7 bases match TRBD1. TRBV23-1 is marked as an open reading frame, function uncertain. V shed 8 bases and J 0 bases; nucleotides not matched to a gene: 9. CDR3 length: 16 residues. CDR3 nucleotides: TGCGCCAGCCCCCGTCAAGGGGGCTCGAACACCGGGGAGCTGTTTTTT. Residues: CASPRQGGSNTGELFF.

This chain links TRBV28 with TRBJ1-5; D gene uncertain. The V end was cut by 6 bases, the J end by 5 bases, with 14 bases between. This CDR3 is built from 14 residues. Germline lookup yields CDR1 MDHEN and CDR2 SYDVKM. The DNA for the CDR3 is TGTGCCAGCAGCTCAGTTGGTTATTATCAGCCCCAGCATTTT. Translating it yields CASSSVGYYQPQHF.